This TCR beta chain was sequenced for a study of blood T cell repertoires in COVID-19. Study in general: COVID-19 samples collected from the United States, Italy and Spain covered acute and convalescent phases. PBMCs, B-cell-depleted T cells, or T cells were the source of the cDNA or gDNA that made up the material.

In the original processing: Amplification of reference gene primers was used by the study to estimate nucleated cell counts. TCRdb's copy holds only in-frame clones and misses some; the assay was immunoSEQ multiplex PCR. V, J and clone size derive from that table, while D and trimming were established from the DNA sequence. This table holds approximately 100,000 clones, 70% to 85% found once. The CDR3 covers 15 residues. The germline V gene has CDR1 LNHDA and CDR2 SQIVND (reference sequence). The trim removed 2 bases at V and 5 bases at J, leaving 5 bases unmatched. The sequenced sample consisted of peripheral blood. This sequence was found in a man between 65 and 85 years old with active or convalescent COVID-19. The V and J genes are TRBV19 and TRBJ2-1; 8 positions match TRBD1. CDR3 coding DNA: TGTGCCAGTAGTATAATGGGGACAGGCGACAATGAGCAGTTCTTC. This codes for CASSIMGTGDNEQFF.